These 23 T cell receptor beta chains were all obtained from the same sample, sequenced in a study of T cells in Graves' hyperthyroidism and ophthalmopathy. Amplification of TCR beta CDR3 regions was performed using RNA transcripts as template. The study used the HTBI primer set for a first-round RT-PCR of the TCR CDR3. TCRdb itself ran the multiplex PCR reads through MiXCR, one entry per CDR3 protein. The sample shows approximately 870,000 distinct CDR3 sequences, 38% of them seen only once. What was sequenced was blood. Receptor source: a man in his late teens or twenties with Graves' hyperthyroidism.

This chain joins TRBV19 and TRBJ2-2; a weak D match, TRBD1 (5 bases). CDR3 length equals 16 residues. V gave up 5 bases and J gave up 0 bases, with 13 bases separating them. Germline V gives CDR1 LNHDA, CDR2 SQIVND (reference sequence). This CDR3 reads CASSLNGHPNTGELFF. The CDR3 bases are TGTGCCAGTAGTCTAAATGGACATCCGAACACCGGGGAGCTGTTTTTT.

The V call is TRBV4-1, the J call TRBJ1-2, with D hard to call. CDR3 size: 13 residues. Trimming left V 0 bases short and J 8 bases short, with 10 bases between. Germline lookup yields CDR1 MGHRA and CDR2 YSYEKL. The CDR3 here is CASSQEYQPGYTF. The CDR3 DNA follows: TGCGCCAGCAGCCAAGAATATCAACCAGGCTACACCTTC.

The V gene is TRBV20-1, the J gene TRBJ2-5; TRBD2 matches at 9 bases. CDR1 is DFQATT and CDR2 is SNEGSKA in the germline V gene (reference sequence). Losses at the gene ends were 2 bases for V and 0 bases for J; bases not matched to a gene: 7. CDR3 length: 16 amino acids. The CDR3 coding sequence is TGCAGTGCTAGAACGCTAGCGGGGACGTACCAAGAGACCCAGTACTTC. Amino acids: CSARTLAGTYQETQYF.

Remarks on this clonotype: This may be a read error, as it is one base from a much larger clone. The chain carries TRBV20-1 and TRBJ2-5; D not resolved. CDR1 is DFQATT, CDR2 SNEGSKA, per germline (reference sequence). CDR3 length equals 14 residues. CDR3 nucleotides: TGCAGTGCTAGAGATGGGGTGACCCAAGAGTCCCAGTACTTC. Protein product: CSARDGVTQESQYF.

The table lists this clonotype with many counts. The gene calls are TRBV10-3 and TRBJ2-7, with 9 bases that match TRBD1. Germline lookup yields CDR1 ENHRY and CDR2 SYGVKD. J lost 3 bases, V lost 2 bases, and 2 bases had no gene match. The CDR3 is 14 amino acids. CDR3: CAISEPGQGYEQYF. CDR3 DNA sequence: TGTGCCATCAGTGAGCCGGGACAGGGCTACGAGCAGTACTTC.

There are a few counts of this clonotype. The V gene is TRBV20-1, the J gene TRBJ2-7; no firm D call. This CDR3 is built from 12 residues. Trimming took 0 bases from V and 3 from J, leaving 6 bases between them. Germline CDR1 is DFQATT and CDR2 is SNEGSKA (reference sequence). The CDR3 DNA sequence: TGCAGTGCTAGAGACAGAAACTACGAGCAGTACTTC. Translation: CSARDRNYEQYF.

V and J are TRBV6-5 and TRBJ1-1; D unresolved. V was trimmed by 0 bases and J by 4 bases, leaving 12 bases between them. Germline values: CDR1 MNHEY, CDR2 SVGAGI. The CDR3 is 15 residues long. CDR3 protein: CASSYSVREGTEAFF. Written as DNA, the CDR3 is TGTGCCAGCAGTTACTCCGTACGGGAGGGCACTGAAGCTTTCTTT.

The gene calls are TRBV19 and TRBJ2-7; D call uncertain. The CDR3 consists of 13 residues. Trimming cost V 8 bases and J 5 bases, with 16 bases left between them. Germline V gene data show CDR1 as LNHDA and CDR2 as SQIVND (reference sequence). The CDR3 region is CASSLGPGNEQYF. In DNA form, the CDR3 reads TGTGCCAGTTCCTTGGGCCCTGGGAACGAGCAGTACTTC. Full variable domain (missing parts from reference TRBV19 and TRBJ2-7): DGGITQSPKYLFRKEGQNVTLSCEQNLNHDAMYWYRQDPGQGLRLIYYSQIVNDFQKGDIAEGYSVSREKKESFPLTVTSAQKNPTAFYLCASSLGPGNEQYFGPGTRLTVT.

The V and J genes are TRBV20-1 and TRBJ1-1; D unresolved. V lost 5 bases, J lost 4 bases, and 14 bases lay in between. The CDR3 is 13 residues long. CDR1 and CDR2 from the germline V gene are DFQATT and SNEGSKA (reference sequence). The CDR3 is CSAGWEGGTEAFF. The CDR3 region has the DNA TGCAGTGCTGGCTGGGAGGGAGGCACTGAAGCTTTCTTT.

As concerns this clonotype: This may arise from a read error, as a much more abundant clone is one base away. The rearrangement links TRBV10-3 to TRBJ1-1; maybe TRBD1 (6 bases). Germline CDR1 reads ENHRY; CDR2 reads SYGVKD. This CDR3 is 14 amino acids long. The CDR3 DNA follows: TGTGCTGCCGAGGGGGAGGGGTCGGGCACTGAAGCTTTCTTT. Its translation: CAAEGEGSGTEAFF.

The chain is built from TRBV20-1 and TRBJ2-7, with 13 positions matching TRBD2. V was clipped by 1 base and J by 0 bases; unmatched bases: 6. This CDR3 has 17 amino acids. Germline-derived CDR1 and CDR2 are DFQATT and SNEGSKA (reference sequence). CDR3 region: CSARGLAGGYSSYEQYF. The DNA for the CDR3 is TGCAGTGCTAGAGGACTAGCGGGGGGCTATAGCTCCTACGAGCAGTACTTC.

This clonotype was counted between two and nine times. The gene calls are TRBV2 and TRBJ1-4; D is unresolved. Germline values: CDR1 SNHLY, CDR2 FYNNEI. This CDR3 is 16 amino acids long. Deletions cut 3 bases from V and 7 bases from J, with 18 bases between. The CDR3: CASSEVAGGYAEKLFF. CDR3 DNA sequence: TGTGCCAGCAGTGAGGTGGCGGGAGGGTACGCTGAAAAACTGTTTTTT.

This clonotype was observed a few times. This chain connects TRBV7-2 to TRBJ2-7; 7 positions agree with TRBD2. Losses at the gene ends were 2 bases for V and 3 bases for J; bases not matched to a gene: 7. There are 15 residues in the CDR3. CDR1 and CDR2 (germline): SGHTA, FQGNSA. This CDR3 reads CASSLSAGVDYEQYF. DNA for the CDR3: TGTGCCAGCAGCTTATCGGCGGGAGTTGACTACGAGCAGTACTTC. Full variable domain (rest looked up from reference TRBV7-2 and TRBJ2-7): GAGVSQSPSNKVTEKGKDVELRCDPISGHTALYWYRQSLGQGLEFLIYFQGNSAPDKSGLPSDRFSAERTGGSVSTLTIQRTQQEDSAVYLCASSLSAGVDYEQYFGPGTRLTVT.

This clonotype was found a few times. The chain combines TRBV6-6 with TRBJ2-5, with a possible D match to TRBD1 (6 bases). The CDR3 totals 17 residues. The germline gives CDR1 MNHNY, CDR2 SVGAGI (reference sequence). Trimming stripped 4 bases from V and 6 bases from J, with 24 bases between. In DNA, the CDR3 is TGTGCCAGCAGTTCCTCGGCTGGTCTCGCACAGGGTCAGACCCAGTACTTC. It specifies CASSSSAGLAQGQTQYF.

This clonotype was detected only once. The chain couples TRBV12-3 or TRBV12-4 to TRBJ1-1, with a tentative D call TRBD1 (6 bases). The CDR3 has 11 residues. V was trimmed by 7 bases and J by 8 bases, leaving 11 bases between them. CDR3: CASNRGQEAFF. As DNA, the CDR3 is TGTGCCAGCAACCGGGGGCAGGAAGCTTTCTTT.

This clonotype has more than one count but fewer than ten. An end of the junction differs from the germline gene, which may be a read error. CDR3 in DNA: TGCAGTGCAAGAGTGACAGGGGGTCGCGAGCAGTACTTC. It yields the protein CSARVTGGREQYF. The chain joins TRBV20-1 to TRBJ2-7; 9 bases match TRBD1. The CDR3 has 13 amino acids. CDR1 DFQATT and CDR2 SNEGSKA come from the germline V gene (reference sequence).

V usage is TRBV9 and J usage is TRBJ1-4; D is unclear. CDR3 size: 15 residues. Germline loops: CDR1 SGDLS, CDR2 YYNGEE. Trimming removed 0 bases from V and 0 bases from J, with 6 bases in between. This CDR3 reads CASSVALTTNEKLFF. The CDR3 bases are TGTGCCAGCAGCGTAGCTCTCACAACTAATGAAAAACTGTTTTTT.

This chain connects TRBV7-2 to TRBJ2-5, with 12 bases identical to TRBD2. Trimming cost V 5 bases and J 4 bases; bases outside gene matches: 14. The CDR3 totals 18 residues. From germline, CDR1 is SGHTA and CDR2 FQGNSA. The CDR3 sequence: CASSPAGGPSGGAETQYF. DNA for the CDR3: TGTGCCAGCAGCCCCGCAGGGGGGCCTAGCGGGGGGGCAGAGACCCAGTACTTC.

This clonotype was detected once. V usage is TRBV2 and J usage is TRBJ1-1; D ambiguous. V lost 0 bases and J lost 5, with 4 bases in between. The CDR3 is made up of 12 amino acids. Germline V gives CDR1 SNHLY, CDR2 FYNNEI. In nucleotides, the CDR3 is TGTGCCAGCAGTGAAGCGGGGACTGAAGCTTTCTTT. This translates into CASSEAGTEAFF.

This clonotype was seen many times. This chain uses TRBV2 with TRBJ1-3; no reliable D call. CDR1 is SNHLY, CDR2 FYNNEI, per germline. The CDR3 spans 16 residues. V shed 0 bases and J shed 0 bases, with 9 bases lying between them. The CDR3 DNA sequence: TGTGCCAGCAGTGAAGCGGCAGCTCACTCTGGAAACACCATATATTTT. It codes for CASSEAAAHSGNTIYF.

This clonotype has ten or more counts. The V call is TRBV15, the J call TRBJ2-5, with TRBD1 as a possible D gene (5 bases). Trimming removed 0 bases at V and 2 bases at J, with 7 bases between. The germline gives CDR1 LNHNV, CDR2 YYDKDF (reference sequence). The CDR3 sequence is 14 residues long. CDR3 bases: TGTGCCACCAGCAGAGATCGGACACAAGAGACCCAGTACTTC. Its protein is CATSRDRTQETQYF.

The genes are TRBV2 and TRBJ2-7; TRBD1 aligns across 7 bases. This CDR3 spans 16 amino acids. CDR1 SNHLY and CDR2 FYNNEI come from the germline V gene. Losses at the gene ends were 0 bases for V and 3 bases for J; bases not matched to a gene: 8. DNA for the CDR3: TGTGCCAGCAGTGAAGCCGGACAGGCGATACTCTACGAGCAGTACTTC. Protein sequence: CASSEAGQAILYEQYF.

This clonotype was found a few times. This chain links TRBV5-6 with TRBJ2-7, with D uncertain. The V and J ends lost 1 base and 6 bases respectively, with 8 bases between them. Germline CDR1 reads SGHDT; CDR2 reads YYEEEE. This CDR3 has 12 residues. CDR3 coding DNA: TGTGCCAGCAGCTTGAAAGGATCCGAGCAGTACTTC. Translation gives CASSLKGSEQYF.